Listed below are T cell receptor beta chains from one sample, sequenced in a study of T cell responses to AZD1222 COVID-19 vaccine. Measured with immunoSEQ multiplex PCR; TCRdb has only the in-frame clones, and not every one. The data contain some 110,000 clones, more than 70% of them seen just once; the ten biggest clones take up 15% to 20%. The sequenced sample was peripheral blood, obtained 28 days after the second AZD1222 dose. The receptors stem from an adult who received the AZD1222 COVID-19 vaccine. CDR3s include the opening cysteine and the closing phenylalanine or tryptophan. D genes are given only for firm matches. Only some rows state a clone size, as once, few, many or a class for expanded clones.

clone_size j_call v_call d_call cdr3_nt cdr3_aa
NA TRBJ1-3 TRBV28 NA TGTGCCAGCAGTTTGATCGTCGGGGGTAGCGGGGACTCTGGAAACACCATATATTTT CASSLIVGGSGDSGNTIYF
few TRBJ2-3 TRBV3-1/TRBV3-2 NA TGTGCCAGCAGCCAAGGGCCAGTGGGGGGGCCGACAGATACGCAGTATTTT CASSQGPVGGPTDTQYF
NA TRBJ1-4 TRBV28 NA TGTGCCAGCAGTGAGACGGGCGCAACTAATGAAAAACTGTTTTTT CASSETGATNEKLFF
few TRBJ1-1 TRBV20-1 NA TGCAGTGCTAGTTGGACACAGAACACTGAAGCTTTCTTT CSASWTQNTEAFF
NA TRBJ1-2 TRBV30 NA TGTGCCTGGAGCGAGGACAACCATGGATATGGCTACACCTTC CAWSEDNHGYGYTF
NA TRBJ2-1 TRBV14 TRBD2 TGTGCCAGCAGCCGGACTAGCCACTACAATGAGCAGTTCTTC CASSRTSHYNEQFF
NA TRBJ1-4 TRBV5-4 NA TGTGCCAGCAGCCTGGACAAAGCTAGTGAAAAACTGTTTTTT CASSLDKASEKLFF
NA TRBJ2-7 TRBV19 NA TGTGCCAGTAGTGGGGTAGGGGGCTCCTACGAGCAGTACTTC CASSGVGGSYEQYF
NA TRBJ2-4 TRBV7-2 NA TGTGCCAGCAGCTTTGTTCCGGACAGAGCCAAAAACATTCAGTACTTC CASSFVPDRAKNIQYF
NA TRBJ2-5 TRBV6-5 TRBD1 TGTGCCAGCATCGAGGGGACAGGGCTACAAGAGACCCAGTACTTC CASIEGTGLQETQYF
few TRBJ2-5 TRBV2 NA TGTGCCAGCTCGCAGGATAATGGGGAGACCCAGTACTTC CASSQDNGETQYF
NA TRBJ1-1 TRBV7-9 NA TGTGCCAGCAGCTTCGGAGGGATTGTTTACACTGAAGCTTTCTTT CASSFGGIVYTEAFF
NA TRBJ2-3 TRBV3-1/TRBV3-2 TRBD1 TGTGCCAGCAGCCCCACCACAGGGGCCCGCACAGATACGCAGTATTTT CASSPTTGARTDTQYF
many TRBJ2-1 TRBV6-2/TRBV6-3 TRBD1 TGTGCCAGCAGTTCCCACTCAGGGGGCTCGTACAATGAGCAGTTCTTC CASSSHSGGSYNEQFF
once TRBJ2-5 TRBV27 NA TGTGCCAGCAGTCGAAGACTAGGAGGTCAGGGGACCCAGTACTTC CASSRRLGGQGTQYF
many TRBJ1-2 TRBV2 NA TGTGCCAGCAGTGAAGCAACAACTACTAATGGCTACACCTTC CASSEATTTNGYTF
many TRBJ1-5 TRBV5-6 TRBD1 TGTGCCAGCAGCTTGGTTGACAGGGAGGACCAGCCCCAGCATTTT CASSLVDREDQPQHF
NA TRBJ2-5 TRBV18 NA TGTGCCAGCTCACAAGGAGAGACCCAGTACTTC CASSQGETQYF
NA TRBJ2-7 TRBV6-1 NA TGTGCCAGCAGTGAACAAACCTACGAGCAGTACTTC CASSEQTYEQYF
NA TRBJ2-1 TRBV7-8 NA TGTGCCAGCAGTCTGGCCCTCAGCTACAATGAGCAGTTCTTC CASSLALSYNEQFF
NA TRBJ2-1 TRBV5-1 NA TGCGCCAGCAGCTTGGTTCCTAGCGACCACAATGAGCAGTTCTTC CASSLVPSDHNEQFF
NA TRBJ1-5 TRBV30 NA TGTGCCTGGAGTGTAGGGCAGGGTGGACAGCCCCAGCATTTT CAWSVGQGGQPQHF
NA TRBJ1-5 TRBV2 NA TGTGCCAGCAGCCCCACCGGGGGGCCCCAGCATTTT CASSPTGGPQHF
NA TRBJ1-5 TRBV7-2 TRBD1 TGTGCCAGCAGTCATCTTTCCGGGACAGGGGGCCATCAGCCCCAGCATTTT CASSHLSGTGGHQPQHF
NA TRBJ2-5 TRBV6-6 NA TGTGCCAGCAGTTACGGGGGTGAGGGGACCCAGTACTTC CASSYGGEGTQYF
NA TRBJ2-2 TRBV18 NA TGTGCCAGCTCACCCGCGGTGAACGGGGAGCTGTTTTTT CASSPAVNGELFF
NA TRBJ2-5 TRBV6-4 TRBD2 TGTGCCAGCAGTGAGAGGGCGGGAGAAGAGACCCAGTACTTC CASSERAGEETQYF
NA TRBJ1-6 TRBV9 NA TGTGCCAGCAGCCCTCACGGGAGGCCCTATAATTCACCCCTCCACTTT CASSPHGRPYNSPLHF
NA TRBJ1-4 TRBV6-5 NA TGTGCCAGCAGTCCCAATTTCTCTATACTTGGACTGTTTTTT CASSPNFSILGLFF
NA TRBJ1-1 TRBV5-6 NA TGTGCCAGCAGCCCGGGACCGGGGAACACTGAAGCTTTCTTT CASSPGPGNTEAFF
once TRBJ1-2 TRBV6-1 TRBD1 TGTGCCAGCAGCACCACAGGGGGGGCTAACTATGGCTACACCTTC CASSTTGGANYGYTF